This passage covers 23 T cell receptor beta chains from one sample sequenced in a study of technical replicates of blood from a handful of donors. Clones were sequenced by immunoSEQ multiplex PCR, and TCRdb holds only the in-frame ones, with some missing. The data show about 70,000 clones, approximately 96% seen once. The specimen sequenced was T cells isolated from PBMCs. The receptors shown here come from a human donor in good health.

CDR3: CASSSSGRSLVGNEQFF. CDR3 DNA: TGTGCCAGCAGTTCCAGCGGGAGGTCTCTGGTGGGGAATGAGCAGTTCTTC. This chain uses TRBV2 with TRBJ2-1, with 9 bases lining up with TRBD2. This CDR3 comprises 17 residues. CDR1 is SNHLY, CDR2 FYNNEI, per germline. V lost 5 bases and J lost 7; bases outside the gene matches: 15. The whole variable domain, remainder taken from reference TRBV2 and TRBJ2-1, is EPEVTQTPSHQVTQMGQEVILRCVPISNHLYFYWYRQILGQKVEFLVSFYNNEISEKSEIFDDQFSVERPDGSNFTLKIRSTKLEDSAMYFCASSSSGRSLVGNEQFFGPGTRLTVL.

The V call is TRBV11-2, the J call TRBJ2-1; TRBD2 is a possible D gene (7 bases). Germline lookup yields CDR1 SGHAT and CDR2 FQNNGV. The CDR3 covers 20 residues. The V end lost 0 bases, the J end lost 4 bases, and 25 bases lay between the germline ends. The CDR3 DNA is TGTGCCAGCAGCTTAGATGAAACAGGGCGGGAGCGGGACATGTACAATGAGCAGTTCTTC. Protein: CASSLDETGRERDMYNEQFF.

This clone was counted a few times. The chain joins TRBV5-1 to TRBJ2-7, with a possible D match to TRBD1 (6 bases). Trimming removed 1 base at V and 5 bases at J, with 10 bases between. The CDR3 loop spans 13 amino acids. From germline, CDR1 is SGHRS and CDR2 YFSETQ. The CDR3 DNA sequence: TGCGCCAGCAGCTTGACGGACAGTGACGAGCAGTACTTC. It yields the protein CASSLTDSDEQYF.

The CDR3 spells CASSELLSSYNSPLHF. CDR3 DNA: TGTGCCAGCAGTGAATTATTGAGCTCCTATAATTCACCCCTCCACTTT. The chain is built from TRBV25-1 and TRBJ1-6; D remains ambiguous. CDR1 MGHDK and CDR2 SYGVNS come from the germline V gene. The length of the CDR3 is 16 residues. V lost 1 base to trimming and J lost 0 bases, with 7 bases between them.

V usage is TRBV6-5 and J usage is TRBJ2-5; 7 bases are a match to TRBD1. This CDR3 comprises 15 residues. CDR1 is MNHEY, CDR2 SVGAGI, per germline. After removal of 4 bases from V and 2 bases from J, the junction contained 7 bases not matched to a gene. CDR3 region: CASSFAGGPQETQYF. The CDR3 DNA sequence: TGTGCCAGCAGTTTCGCAGGGGGACCACAAGAGACCCAGTACTTC.

This chain connects TRBV5-1 to TRBJ2-5; 7 positions agree with TRBD1. The CDR3 length is 15 residues. Unmatched junction bases numbered 10, after V lost 3 bases and J lost 5 bases. Looked up from germline, CDR1 is SGHRS and CDR2 is YFSETQ. The CDR3 DNA is TGCGCCAGCAGCTCCTACCAAGGGGGCATCGAGACCCAGTACTTC. Protein sequence: CASSSYQGGIETQYF.

The chain employs TRBV6-5 and TRBJ2-7; 7 positions agree with TRBD1. Germline V lookup: CDR1 MNHEY, CDR2 SVGAGI. Trimming removed 4 bases from V and 5 bases from J; junction bases left unmatched: 8. The CDR3 sequence is 14 residues long. The CDR3 here is CASSSYDRVHEQYF. CDR3 DNA: TGTGCCAGCAGTTCTTACGACAGGGTTCACGAGCAGTACTTC.

The V gene is TRBV27, the J gene TRBJ2-7; 8 bases agree with TRBD1. The germline CDR1 and CDR2 sequences are MNHEY and SMNVEV (reference sequence). The length of the CDR3 is 15 residues. Trimming cost V 7 bases and J 3 bases; bases outside gene matches: 11. The CDR3 sequence: CASIKSGTGVYEQYF. Here the CDR3 DNA reads TGTGCCAGCATCAAAAGTGGGACAGGAGTCTACGAGCAGTACTTC.

The rearrangement links TRBV5-6 to TRBJ1-2, with 7 bases aligning to TRBD1. Germline CDR1 SGHDT, CDR2 YYEEEE. This CDR3 spans 13 amino acids. Losses at the gene ends were 2 bases for V and 7 bases for J; bases not matched to a gene: 5. CDR3 in amino acids: CASSFGTARGYTF. The CDR3 DNA is TGTGCCAGCAGCTTCGGGACAGCTCGTGGCTACACCTTC. Complete variable domain (other parts from reference TRBV5-6 and TRBJ1-2): DAGVTQSPTHLIKTRGQQVTLRCSPKSGHDTVSWYQQALGQGPQFIFQYYEEEERQRGNFPDRFSGHQFPNYSSELNVNALLLGDSALYLCASSFGTARGYTFGSGTRLTVV.

The chain uses TRBV28 and TRBJ1-4, with 10 bases that match TRBD1. V was pared by 5 bases and J by 5 bases, with 8 bases of the junction left unmatched. Germline V gives CDR1 MDHEN, CDR2 SYDVKM. The CDR3 runs 16 residues. The CDR3 sequence: CASSHPDRGPNEKLFF. CDR3 in DNA: TGTGCCAGCAGTCACCCCGACAGGGGGCCGAATGAAAAACTGTTTTTT.

The chain recombines TRBV27 with TRBJ2-1; a possible D gene is TRBD2 (6 bases). Trimming cost V 6 bases and J 4 bases, with 13 bases left between them. The CDR3 spans 14 residues. CDR1 and CDR2 from the germline V gene are MNHEY and SMNVEV (reference sequence). As DNA, the CDR3 is TGTGCCAGCAGCATCGCCGGGGGTTACAATGAGCAGTTCTTC. This sequence encodes CASSIAGGYNEQFF.

The chain joins TRBV13 to TRBJ1-2, with D possibly matching TRBD1 (5 bases). Germline V CDR1 and CDR2: PRHDT, FYEKMQ (reference sequence). V was cut by 2 bases and J by 3 bases, with 10 bases left in between. The CDR3 covers 14 residues. The DNA for the CDR3 is TGTGCCAGCAGCTTAAACAGGAGAGACTATGGCTACACCTTC. Protein: CASSLNRRDYGYTF. The variable domain in full, completed from reference TRBV13 and TRBJ1-2, reads AAGVIQSPRHLIKEKRETATLKCYPIPRHDTVYWYQQGPGQDPQFLISFYEKMQSDKGSIPDRFSAQQFSDYHSELNMSSLELGDSALYFCASSLNRRDYGYTFGSGTRLTVV.

V is TRBV7-9 and J is TRBJ2-7, with TRBD2 identical over 8 bases. CDR1 and CDR2 from the germline V gene are SEHNR and FQNEAQ (reference sequence). V dropped 2 bases and J dropped 2; count of bases not matched to a gene: 8. CDR3 size: 16 residues. CDR3 in DNA: TGTGCCAGCAGCTTACAAGGCGGGACTAGAACCTACGAGCAGTACTTC. Protein: CASSLQGGTRTYEQYF. Together with reference TRBV7-9 and TRBJ2-7, the CDR3 gives the full variable domain: DTGVSQNPRHKITKRGQNVTFRCDPISEHNRLYWYRQTLGQGPEFLTYFQNEAQLEKSRLLSDRFSAERPKGSFSTLEIQRTEQGDSAMYLCASSLQGGTRTYEQYFGPGTRLTVT.

This clone was counted a single time. V and J are TRBV28 and TRBJ1-1, with D perhaps matching TRBD1 (5 bases). Germline values: CDR1 MDHEN, CDR2 SYDVKM. CDR3 length equals 16 residues. The germline V and J ends were trimmed by 3 bases and 1 base, with 15 bases remaining between them. DNA of the CDR3: TGTGCCAGCAGTTTTCGTCCTTTACAGGCGAACACTGAAGCTTTCTTT. It codes for CASSFRPLQANTEAFF.

The chain recombines TRBV6-5 with TRBJ2-7; 9 positions agree with TRBD2. The CDR3 sequence is 15 residues long. In germline, CDR1 is MNHEY, CDR2 SVGAGI. Trimming cost V 5 bases and J 3 bases; bases outside gene matches: 8. The CDR3 sequence: CASSPISGSYYEQYF. CDR3 nucleotides: TGTGCCAGCAGTCCGATTAGCGGGAGCTACTACGAGCAGTACTTC.

V usage is TRBV15 and J usage is TRBJ1-1; D gene ambiguous. Trimming shortened V by 3 bases and J by 4 bases, and 15 bases separated the two germline ends. Germline values: CDR1 LNHNV, CDR2 YYDKDF (reference sequence). The CDR3 contains 15 residues. The CDR3 DNA follows: TGTGCCACCAGCAGTAATCGGGGAGTGGCCACTGAAGCTTTCTTT. Translated, it gives CATSSNRGVATEAFF. The full variable domain, with the rest looked up from reference TRBV15 and TRBJ1-1, is DAMVIQNPRYQVTQFGKPVTLSCSQTLNHNVMYWYQQKSSQAPKLLFHYYDKDFNNEADTPDNFQSRRPNTSFCFLDIRSPGLGDTAMYLCATSSNRGVATEAFFGQGTRLTVV.

J is TRBJ2-7 and V is TRBV7-9; the D is unclear. There are 15 residues in the CDR3. V lost 0 bases to trimming and J lost 5 bases, with 14 bases between them. Germline V lookup: CDR1 SEHNR, CDR2 FQNEAQ (reference sequence). The CDR3 reads CASSLALGQVDEQYF. In DNA form, the CDR3 reads TGTGCCAGCAGCTTAGCTTTAGGCCAGGTCGACGAGCAGTACTTC. Together with reference TRBV7-9 and TRBJ2-7, the CDR3 gives the full variable domain: DTGVSQNPRHKITKRGQNVTFRCDPISEHNRLYWYRQTLGQGPEFLTYFQNEAQLEKSRLLSDRFSAERPKGSFSTLEIQRTEQGDSAMYLCASSLALGQVDEQYFGPGTRLTVT.

The CDR3 bases are TGTGCCAGCAGACACAGGGAGATACAGCCCCAGCATTTT. It translates to CASRHREIQPQHF. The chain uses TRBV28 and TRBJ1-5, with a weak D call TRBD1 (6 bases). V was trimmed by 6 bases and J by 7 bases, leaving 13 bases between them. CDR1 and CDR2 from the germline V gene are MDHEN and SYDVKM. The length of the CDR3 is 13 residues.

The chain has TRBV27 and TRBJ2-1; possible D gene TRBD1, 6 bases. The CDR3 runs 15 residues. Trimming took 2 bases from V and 2 from J, leaving 10 bases between them. Germline CDR1 and CDR2: MNHEY and SMNVEV (reference sequence). In nucleotides, the CDR3 is TGTGCCAGCAGTTTAGGGGCAGGGGCCTACAATGAGCAGTTCTTC. Amino acids: CASSLGAGAYNEQFF.

The rearrangement links TRBV6-5 to TRBJ2-1; D is unclear. The CDR3 contains 16 residues. Germline V gene lookup returns CDR1 MNHEY and CDR2 SVGAGI. Between the trimmed V and J ends, which lost 2 bases and 0 bases, there was a span of 11 bases. CDR3 in DNA: TGTGCCAGCAGTTACGAAGGCGGCAGCTCCTACAATGAGCAGTTCTTC. Translation: CASSYEGGSSYNEQFF.

The chain recombines TRBV5-4 with TRBJ2-5; 10 bases map to TRBD2. This CDR3 spans 15 amino acids. The ends lost 6 bases at V and 5 bases at J; junction bases unmatched: 10. Germline CDR1 and CDR2: SGHNT and YYREEE (reference sequence). The CDR3 sequence: CASKVAGGPRETQYF. In DNA form, the CDR3 reads TGTGCCAGCAAGGTAGCGGGGGGTCCCCGGGAGACCCAGTACTTC.

This chain links TRBV9 with TRBJ1-4; 12 bases agree with TRBD1. The CDR3 runs 14 residues. With 4 bases clipped from V and 9 bases from J, the junction kept 4 bases outside the gene matches. CDR1 is SGDLS and CDR2 is YYNGEE in the germline V gene. Here the CDR3 DNA reads TGTGCCAGCAGCCCGGGGACAGGGGGCAAAAAACTGTTTTTT. Amino acids: CASSPGTGGKKLFF.

This chain connects TRBV5-4 to TRBJ2-7, with a possible D match to TRBD1 (5 bases). Trimming left V 0 bases short and J 0 bases short, with 10 bases between. This CDR3 has 15 residues. Germline lookup yields CDR1 SGHNT and CDR2 YYREEE (reference sequence). CDR3 in amino acids: CASSLGQTSSYEQYF. CDR3 bases: TGTGCCAGCAGCTTGGGACAGACAAGCTCCTACGAGCAGTACTTC.